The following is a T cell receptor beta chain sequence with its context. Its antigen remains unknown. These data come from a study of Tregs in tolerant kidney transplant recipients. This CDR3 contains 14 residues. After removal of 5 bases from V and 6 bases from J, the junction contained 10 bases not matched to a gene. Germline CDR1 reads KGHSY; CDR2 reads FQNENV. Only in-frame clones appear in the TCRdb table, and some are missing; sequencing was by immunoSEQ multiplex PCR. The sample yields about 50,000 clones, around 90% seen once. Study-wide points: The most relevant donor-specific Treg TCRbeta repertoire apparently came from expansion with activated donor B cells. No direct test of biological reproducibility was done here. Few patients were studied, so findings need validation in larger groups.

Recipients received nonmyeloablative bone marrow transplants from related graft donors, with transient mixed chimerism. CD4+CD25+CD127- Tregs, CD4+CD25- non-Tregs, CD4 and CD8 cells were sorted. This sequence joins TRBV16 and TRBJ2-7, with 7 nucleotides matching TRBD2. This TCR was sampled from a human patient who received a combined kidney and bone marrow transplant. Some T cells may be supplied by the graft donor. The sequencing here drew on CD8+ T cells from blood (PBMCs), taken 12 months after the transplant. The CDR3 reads CASSWDYRPGEQYF. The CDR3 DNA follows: TGTGCCAGCAGCTGGGACTACCGGCCCGGCGAGCAGTACTTC.